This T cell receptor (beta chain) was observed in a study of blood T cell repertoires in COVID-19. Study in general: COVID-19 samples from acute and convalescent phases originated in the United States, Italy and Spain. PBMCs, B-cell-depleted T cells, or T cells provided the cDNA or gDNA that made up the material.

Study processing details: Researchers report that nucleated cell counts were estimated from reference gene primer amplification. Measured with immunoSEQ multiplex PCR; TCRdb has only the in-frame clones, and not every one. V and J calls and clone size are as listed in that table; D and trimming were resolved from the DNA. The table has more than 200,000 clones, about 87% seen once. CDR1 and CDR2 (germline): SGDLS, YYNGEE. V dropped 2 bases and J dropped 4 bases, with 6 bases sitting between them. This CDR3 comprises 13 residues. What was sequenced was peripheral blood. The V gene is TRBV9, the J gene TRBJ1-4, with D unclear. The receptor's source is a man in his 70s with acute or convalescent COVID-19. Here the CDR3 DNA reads TGTGCCAGCAGCGTTGGAGTTAATGAAAAACTGTTTTTT. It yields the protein CASSVGVNEKLFF.